A selection of T cell receptor beta chains follows, all from one sample in a study of T cell responses to AZD1222 COVID-19 vaccine. Only in-frame clones appear in the TCRdb table, and some are missing; sequencing was by immunoSEQ multiplex PCR. Found here are 130,000 to 150,000 clones, about 93% of them singletons; the top ten hold less than 5.5%. Material: peripheral blood, obtained on day 0 of AZD1222 vaccination. The receptors originated from an adult in good health. CDR3s include the opening cysteine and the closing phenylalanine or tryptophan. A D gene is named only where the DNA matches it firmly. Clone size appears in some rows only: once, few, many, or a class for an expanded clone.

TRBJ1-1	TRBV9	NA	NA	TGTGCCAGCAGCGTAATGATGAACACTGAAGCTTTCTTT	CASSVMMNTEAFF
TRBJ2-3	TRBV18	NA	once	TGTGCCAGCTCACCCCGGTCACGGGACACAGATACGCAGTATTTT	CASSPRSRDTDTQYF
TRBJ2-7	TRBV12-5	NA	NA	TGTGCTAGTGGTTTGGTGTTGGCAGGACGTTCCTACGAGCAGTACTTC	CASGLVLAGRSYEQYF
TRBJ2-5	TRBV13	TRBD1	NA	TGTGCCAGCAGCTCCCCGGACAGGGCGAACGGGGCTCAAGAGACCCAGTACTTC	CASSSPDRANGAQETQYF
TRBJ2-7	TRBV6-5	NA	NA	TGTGCCAGCATCAGTACTCAGGGAGGCGAGCAGTACTTC	CASISTQGGEQYF
TRBJ2-2	TRBV9	NA	NA	TGTGCCAGCAGAGTAGCCTGGAACACCGGGGAGCTGTTTTTT	CASRVAWNTGELFF
TRBJ1-1	TRBV6-5	NA	NA	TGTGCCAGCAGTTACGAAAGTGAAGCTTTCTTT	CASSYESEAFF
TRBJ2-2	TRBV2	TRBD2	NA	TGTGCCAGCAGTGAGACTAGCGGGACATACACCGGGGAGCTGTTTTTT	CASSETSGTYTGELFF
TRBJ1-2	TRBV19	TRBD1	NA	TGTGCCAGTCAAACAGGGGCCATCCCCACGGGTGGCTACACCTTC	CASQTGAIPTGGYTF
TRBJ2-3	TRBV7-9	NA	NA	TGTGCCAGCAGCTCTCGATGGACAGTCACTAGCACAGATACGCAGTATTTT	CASSSRWTVTSTDTQYF
TRBJ1-2	TRBV28	NA	NA	TGTGCCAGCAGCACCCCACAGGAAGACTATGGCTACACCTTC	CASSTPQEDYGYTF
TRBJ2-6	TRBV14	NA	NA	TGTGCCAGCAGCCACCCTACCCCGGTGGCCGACGTCCTGACTTTC	CASSHPTPVADVLTF
TRBJ1-2	TRBV6-5	NA	NA	TGTGCCAGCACCCCCTCCGGGTGGGTTAGCTATGGCTACACCTTC	CASTPSGWVSYGYTF
TRBJ1-5	TRBV18	NA	NA	TGTGCCAGCTCACCCGTCGGGGGGTCTAGCAATCAGCCCCAGCATTTT	CASSPVGGSSNQPQHF
TRBJ1-3	TRBV5-5	TRBD1	NA	TGTGCCAGCAGCTTTGACAGGGGGACGGACACCATATATTTT	CASSFDRGTDTIYF
TRBJ1-5	TRBV7-9	NA	NA	TGTGCCAGCAGCCTTACTCCGACAGGCTATAGCAATCAGCCCCAGCATTTT	CASSLTPTGYSNQPQHF
TRBJ2-1	TRBV7-9	TRBD2	NA	TGTGCCAGCAGCTTTTCGAGCGGGGGGGCCTACAATGAGCAGTTCTTC	CASSFSSGGAYNEQFF
TRBJ1-3	TRBV6-4	NA	NA	TGTGCCAGCAGTGACACGTCCTCATTCTCATATTTT	CASSDTSSFSYF
TRBJ2-3	TRBV2	TRBD2	NA	TGTGCCAGCAGTGTGGAGACTAGCGGGGGATGGGATACGCAGTATTTT	CASSVETSGGWDTQYF
TRBJ2-1	TRBV29-1	NA	NA	TGCAGCGTTGTCGGGGTCGTTCTCTACAATGAGCAGTTCTTC	CSVVGVVLYNEQFF
TRBJ2-7	TRBV27	NA	few	TGTGCCAGCAGCCGACACAACTCCTACGAGCAGTACTTC	CASSRHNSYEQYF
TRBJ2-5	TRBV7-9	TRBD1	NA	TGTGCCAGCAGCTGGGACAGGGAGACCCAGTACTTC	CASSWDRETQYF
TRBJ2-7	TRBV5-4	TRBD2	NA	TGTGCCAGCAGCACGACTAGCGGGAGTCCGGGCTACGAGCAGTACTTC	CASSTTSGSPGYEQYF
TRBJ2-7	TRBV4-2	NA	NA	TGTGCCAGCAGCTTCAGCCCAGCGAGCTCCTACGAGCAGTACTTC	CASSFSPASSYEQYF
TRBJ2-3	TRBV9	NA	NA	TGTGCCAGCAGCGCATCAAGGGGACTCCCGAGCACAGATACGCAGTATTTT	CASSASRGLPSTDTQYF
TRBJ1-6	TRBV2	NA	NA	TGTGCCCAGAGGAAACAGGAGAATTCACCCCTCCACTTT	CAQRKQENSPLHF
TRBJ2-3	TRBV4-3	TRBD2	NA	TGCGCCAGCAGCCATGACGGGGGGGGCAGGTCAGATACGCAGTATTTT	CASSHDGGGRSDTQYF
TRBJ2-2	TRBV18	TRBD2	NA	TGTGCCAGCTCACCAGTCACGGGACTAAACACCGGGGAGCTGTTTTTT	CASSPVTGLNTGELFF
TRBJ2-1	TRBV7-2	NA	NA	TGTGCCAGCAGCTTTATAGCGAGCTCCTACAATGAGCAGTTCTTC	CASSFIASSYNEQFF
TRBJ1-2	TRBV27	NA	NA	TGTGCCAGCAGTGAAATAGCCGGGCCGAGCGGCTACACCTTC	CASSEIAGPSGYTF
TRBJ2-7	TRBV6-2/TRBV6-3	TRBD1	NA	TGTGCCAGCACCCCCGGAGGGACAGGCGTCTACGAGCAGTACTTC	CASTPGGTGVYEQYF
TRBJ1-5	TRBV4-1	NA	NA	TGCGCCAGCAGCCAAGGCCCAATCTGGCCCCAGCATTTT	CASSQGPIWPQHF
TRBJ2-5	TRBV29-1	NA	NA	TGCAGCGTTGAACCCCCAGGGGCCCAAGAGACCCAGTACTTC	CSVEPPGAQETQYF
TRBJ1-3	TRBV4-3	NA	NA	TGCGCCAGCAGCCAAGATTTGGGGGTTGGAAACACCATATATTTT	CASSQDLGVGNTIYF
TRBJ2-1	TRBV14	TRBD2	few	TGTGCCAGCAGCCAGGCGGGGGGGCAGGGCTATGAGCAGTTCTTC	CASSQAGGQGYEQFF
TRBJ1-4	TRBV28	TRBD1	NA	TGTGCCAGCAGACTACAGGGGGCCGGTGGTGAAAAACTGTTTTTT	CASRLQGAGGEKLFF
TRBJ1-5	TRBV24-1	NA	NA	TGTGCCACCAGTGATTTCGGGATAGTGAGGGTTATGAGCAATCAGCCCCAGCATTTT	CATSDFGIVRVMSNQPQHF
TRBJ1-4	TRBV4-2	NA	NA	TGTGCCAGCAGCCAAGACCTACCCGCCGCTCTGGGGGAAAAACTGTTTTTT	CASSQDLPAALGEKLFF
TRBJ2-7	TRBV10-1	TRBD1	NA	TGCGCCAGCAGTAGCCGGGACAGGACTATTTTGGGTTACGAGCAGTACTTC	CASSSRDRTILGYEQYF
TRBJ2-7	TRBV28	TRBD1	NA	TGTGCCAGCAGGACAGGGGGAGGCTCCTACGAGCAGTACTTC	CASRTGGGSYEQYF
TRBJ1-3	TRBV6-1	NA	NA	TGTGCCAGCAGTGACAGGGGAGGAAACACCATATATTTT	CASSDRGGNTIYF
TRBJ1-2	TRBV7-2	NA	NA	TGTGCCAGCAGCTTTCCAGGGCTATATGGCTACACCTTC	CASSFPGLYGYTF
TRBJ1-1	TRBV7-2	TRBD1	NA	TGTGCCAGCAGCTTAGATAGGACAGGGTCTATGAACACTGAAGCTTTCTTT	CASSLDRTGSMNTEAFF
TRBJ2-7	TRBV28	NA	NA	TGTGCCAGCAGTTTATCCCACGAGCAGTACTTC	CASSLSHEQYF
TRBJ1-5	TRBV6-2/TRBV6-3	TRBD1	NA	TGTGCCAGCAGCTCGGACAGGACCAATCAGCCCCAGCATTTT	CASSSDRTNQPQHF
TRBJ1-6	TRBV5-3	TRBD1	NA	TGTGCCAGAAGCGGCCGGACAGGGGAGGGTTCACCCCTCCACTTT	CARSGRTGEGSPLHF
TRBJ1-1	TRBV2	TRBD1	NA	TGTGCCAGCAGTGCACAGGGGGCCTTCGCTGAAGCTTTCTTT	CASSAQGAFAEAFF
TRBJ2-3	TRBV6-1	TRBD2	NA	TGTGCCAGCAGTGAAGGACTAGCATCAGATACGCAGTATTTT	CASSEGLASDTQYF